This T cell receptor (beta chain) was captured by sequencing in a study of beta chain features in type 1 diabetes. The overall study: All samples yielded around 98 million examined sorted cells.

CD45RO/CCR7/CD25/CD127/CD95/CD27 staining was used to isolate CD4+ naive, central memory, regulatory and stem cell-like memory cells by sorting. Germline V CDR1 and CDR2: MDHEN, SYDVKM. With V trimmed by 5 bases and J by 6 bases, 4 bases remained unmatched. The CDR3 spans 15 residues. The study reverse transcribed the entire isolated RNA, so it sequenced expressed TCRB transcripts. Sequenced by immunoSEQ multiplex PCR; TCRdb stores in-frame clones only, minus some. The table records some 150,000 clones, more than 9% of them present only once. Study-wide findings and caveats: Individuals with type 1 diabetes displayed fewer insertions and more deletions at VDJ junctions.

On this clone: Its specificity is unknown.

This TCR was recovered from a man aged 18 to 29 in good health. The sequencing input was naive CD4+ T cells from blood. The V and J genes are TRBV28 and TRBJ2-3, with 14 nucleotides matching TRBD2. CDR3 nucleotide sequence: TGTGCCAGCAGTGTGACTAGCGGGGGGGCGGATACGCAGTATTTT. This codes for CASSVTSGGADTQYF.